A single sample gave rise to the 2 T cell receptor beta chains below, sequenced in a study of memory CD4+ T cells and cytomegalovirus serostatus. The sort gate was single viable CD3+CD4+CD8-CD45RO+ cells for memory CD4+ T cells. TCRdb keeps only in-frame clones here, not all; method: immunoSEQ multiplex PCR. The data show about 82,000 clones, about 85% seen once. The sample consisted of memory CD4+ T cells from blood. Receptors originate from an adult in good health and CMV-seronegative.

V usage is TRBV28 and J usage is TRBJ1-5; 9 bases match TRBD1. V was clipped by 2 bases and J by 0 bases; unmatched bases: 14. Germline V gives CDR1 MDHEN, CDR2 SYDVKM. This CDR3 spans 20 amino acids. Written as DNA, the CDR3 is TGTGCCAGCAGTTTAATCTGGGACAGGGAAAGAGGGTATAGCAATCAGCCCCAGCATTTT. Translated, it gives CASSLIWDRERGYSNQPQHF. The full variable domain, rest sourced from reference TRBV28 and TRBJ1-5, is DVKVTQSSRYLVKRTGEKVFLECVQDMDHENMFWYRQDPGLGLRLIYFSYDVKMKEKGDIPEGYSVSREKKERFSLILESASTNQTSMYLCASSLIWDRERGYSNQPQHFGDGTRLSIL.

The rearrangement links TRBV7-6 to TRBJ1-2; 8 bases line up with TRBD1. The V and J ends lost 2 bases and 7 bases, in that order; junction bases with no gene match: 3. Germline CDR1 reads SGHVS; CDR2 reads FNYEAQ. The CDR3 has 13 amino acids. CDR3: CASSLQGASGYTF. In DNA, the CDR3 is TGTGCCAGCAGCTTACAGGGGGCTAGTGGCTACACCTTC.